This entry lists 27 T cell receptor beta chains sequenced from one sample in a study of tumor-infiltrating lymphocytes in primary liver carcinoma. From around 0.5 ug of total RNA, TCR beta-specific cDNA was reverse-transcribed using a constant-region primer. TCR beta libraries came from three nested multiplex PCR rounds using slightly modified ARM-PCR. A C-beta reverse primer and TRBV1-TRBV30 forward primers served in each of the first two PCR rounds, at ten to eleven cycles apiece. TCRdb re-called the multiplex PCR reads through MiXCR, storing one row per CDR3 protein. The sample shows 310,000 or so distinct CDR3 sequences, 65% of them seen only once. Germline DNA was extracted alongside blood RNA, which was obtained from unsorted whole blood. Sequenced material: peripheral blood. These receptors originate from a man between 35 and 55 years old with primary liver carcinoma and hepatitis B virus infection.

The CDR3 coding sequence is TGCAGCGCAGACTTGTCGAGTCAAGAGACCCAGTACTTC. Translating it yields CSADLSSQETQYF. This chain uses TRBV29-1 with TRBJ2-5; D call uncertain. The CDR3 loop spans 13 amino acids. The germline V gene encodes CDR1 SQVTM and CDR2 ANQGSEA. Trimming stripped 7 bases from V and 2 bases from J, with 14 bases between.

The genes are TRBV10-3 and TRBJ2-7; D ambiguous. V was trimmed by 2 bases and J by 7 bases, leaving 12 bases between them. Germline V CDR1 and CDR2: ENHRY, SYGVKD. The CDR3 sequence is 13 residues long. The CDR3 coding sequence is TGTGCCATCAGTGAGCAGGTCCAGTGGGAGCAGTACTTC. Its translation: CAISEQVQWEQYF.

Details on this clonotype: An end of the junction does not agree with germline; a read error may underlie this. The genes are TRBV11-2 and TRBJ2-2; 7 bases fit TRBD1. CDR3 length: 15 residues. CDR1 is SGHAT, CDR2 FQNNGV, per germline. In DNA, the CDR3 is TGTACCAGCAGCTGGGACAGCGCGAACACCGGGGAGCTATTTTTT. Protein sequence: CTSSWDSANTGELFF. Together with reference TRBV11-2 and TRBJ2-2, the CDR3 gives the full variable domain: EAGVAQSPRYKIIEKRQSVAFWCNPISGHATLYWYQQILGQGPKLLIQFQNNGVVDDSQLPKDRFSAERLKGVDSTLKIQPAKLEDSAVYLCTSSWDSANTGELFFGEGSRLTVL.

This clonotype appeared once. Because the CDR3 is missing its conserved closing phenylalanine or tryptophan, this is likely a read error. It is unclear where the CDR3 begins or ends on the DNA, so no DNA is shown, and the CDR3 is as TCRdb lists it. This sequence joins TRBV11-1 and TRBJ2-5; the D call TRBD1 from the table was never checked on the DNA. Germline CDR1 is SGHAT and CDR2 is FQDESV (reference sequence). The CDR3 extends over 10 residues, inclusive of both ends. CDR3 in amino acids: CASSLVDSLC.

Regarding this clonotype: One end of the junction varies from germline; a read error may be responsible. The V call is TRBV29-1, the J call TRBJ1-2; a weak D match, TRBD1 (6 bases). Germline lookup yields CDR1 SQVTM and CDR2 ANQGSEA. This CDR3 spans 13 amino acids. The CDR3 DNA is TGCAGCACCCGGACAGCAGGGATAGAGCGCTACATCTTC. It is translated as CSTRTAGIERYIF.

On this clonotype: Sequence at one end of the junction differs from germline and may be a read error. The chain uses TRBV11-2 and TRBJ2-5, with TRBD1 identical over 11 bases. CDR1 and CDR2 (germline): SGHAT, FQNNGV. This CDR3 is built from 16 residues. CDR3 loop: CASSLWTGGFGEAQYF. The CDR3 DNA is TGTGCCAGTAGCTTATGGACAGGGGGCTTTGGGGAGGCCCAGTACTTC.

This clonotype has a handful of counts. A much larger clone lies one base from this, so it may be a read error. The chain has TRBV4-2 and TRBJ2-7; possible D gene TRBD2, 5 bases. The germline V gene has CDR1 LGHNA and CDR2 YNFKEQ. CDR3 length: 14 residues. The CDR3 region is CVSSQAEGLYEQYF. CDR3 DNA sequence: TGTGTCAGCAGCCAAGCAGAGGGATTATACGAGCAGTACTTC.

This clonotype has ten or more counts. The chain is built from TRBV4-1 and TRBJ2-1; the D is unclear. Germline loops: CDR1 MGHRA, CDR2 YSYEKL. Trimming removed 1 base from V and 6 bases from J, with 1 base in between. CDR3 size: 11 residues. The CDR3: CASSQANEQFF. CDR3 bases: TGCGCCAGCAGCCAAGCCAATGAGCAGTTCTTC.

As concerns this clonotype: A much larger clone differs by one base, so this may be a read error. The rearrangement links TRBV6-5 to TRBJ2-1; D gene unclear. The germline V and J ends were trimmed by 2 bases and 6 bases, with 17 bases remaining between them. CDR1 is MNHEY and CDR2 is SVGAGI in the germline V gene. This CDR3 spans 16 amino acids. The CDR3 DNA reads TGTGCCAGCAGTTACCTGTGGCCGTCTGGTTTCAATGAGCAGTTCTTC. This codes for CASSYLWPSGFNEQFF.

The V and J genes are TRBV28 and TRBJ2-7, with D uncertain. The CDR3 totals 14 residues. CDR1 MDHEN and CDR2 SYDVKM come from the germline V gene. Trimming shortened V by 6 bases and J by 6 bases, and 18 bases separated the two germline ends. This CDR3 reads CASRGRARIREQYF. The CDR3 region has the DNA TGTGCCAGCAGGGGAAGGGCAAGAATTCGCGAGCAGTACTTC.

The rearrangement uses TRBV4-1 and TRBJ2-2; the match to TRBD2 covers 7 bases. Trimming removed 4 bases from V and 5 bases from J; junction bases left unmatched: 10. The CDR3 covers 16 residues. The germline V gene has CDR1 MGHRA and CDR2 YSYEKL. The CDR3 here is CASSPGWLAVTGELFF. CDR3 bases: TGCGCCAGCAGCCCTGGGTGGCTAGCGGTAACCGGGGAGCTGTTTTTT.

Comment on this clonotype: A clone one base away is much larger, so this may be a read error. J is TRBJ2-3 and V is TRBV5-1; TRBD1 is a possible D gene (5 bases). The CDR3 contains 15 residues. Germline V gives CDR1 SGHRS, CDR2 YFSETQ. The CDR3 nucleotides are TGCGCCAGCAGCTCGGACACGACAAGCACAGATACGCGGTATTTT. Translation gives CASSSDTTSTDTRYF. Full variable domain (missing parts from reference TRBV5-1 and TRBJ2-3): KAGVTQTPRYLIKTRGQQVTLSCSPISGHRSVSWYQQTPGQGLQFLFEYFSETQRNKGNFPGRFSGRQFSNSRSEMNVSTLELGDSALYLCASSSDTTSTDTRYFGPGTRLTVL.

This chain links TRBV5-6 with TRBJ2-1, with D uncertain. The CDR3 consists of 13 residues. Trimming cost V 9 bases and J 8 bases, with 18 bases left between them. Per the germline V gene, CDR1 is SGHDT and CDR2 is YYEEEE. The CDR3 DNA reads as TGTGCCAACTTCCTCACGGCAGGAGATGAGCAGTTCTTC. Translated, it gives CANFLTAGDEQFF.

This chain uses TRBV6-1 with TRBJ2-7; possible D gene TRBD1, 6 bases. Trimming stripped 6 bases from V and 4 bases from J, with 13 bases between. This CDR3 contains 13 residues. The germline gives CDR1 MNHNS, CDR2 SASEGT. This CDR3 reads CASRQGLHYEQYF. DNA of the CDR3: TGTGCCAGCAGACAGGGTCTCCATTACGAGCAGTACTTC.

Remarks on this clonotype: Because it lacks the conserved phenylalanine or tryptophan at the end, this CDR3 is likely a read error. The chain carries TRBV29-1 and TRBJ2-1; D could derive from TRBD1 or TRBD2 (5 bases each). The germline V gene has CDR1 SQVTM and CDR2 ANQGSEA. The CDR3 is 13 amino acids. This CDR3 reads CRVVRDALGEQFL. The DNA of the CDR3 is TGCAGAGTAGTCCGGGACGCCCTAGGTGAGCAGTTCTTG.

About this clonotype itself: At one of its ends the junction is not consistent with the germline gene, which may arise from a read error. The genes are TRBV5-5 and TRBJ1-3, with D possibly matching TRBD1 (5 bases). The CDR3 covers 19 residues. Per the germline V gene, CDR1 is SGHKS and CDR2 is YYEKEE (reference sequence). This CDR3 is CASSSTPRDSRFVGNTIYF. CDR3 nucleotide sequence: TGCGCCAGCAGCTCAACGCCTCGGGACTCAAGGTTTGTGGGAAACACCATATATTTT.

This clonotype was detected once. Given a much more abundant clone one base away, this may be a read error. As DNA, the CDR3 is TGTGCCAGCAGTTCCAGGACAGGCATCTTCTACGAGCAGTACTTC. It yields the protein CASSSRTGIFYEQYF. The V gene is TRBV12-3 or TRBV12-4, the J gene TRBJ2-7, with TRBD1 matching over 7 bases. V shed 4 bases and J 3 bases; nucleotides not matched to a gene: 9. The CDR3 consists of 15 residues.

Ten or more counts support this clonotype. The rearrangement links TRBV6-2 or TRBV6-3 to TRBJ2-7; TRBD2 matches at 7 bases. Losses at the gene ends were 0 bases for V and 1 base for J; bases not matched to a gene: 6. This CDR3 contains 16 residues. Germline V gene lookup returns CDR1 MNHEY and CDR2 SVGEGT. This CDR3 is CASSYSTSSGSYEQYF. The CDR3 bases are TGTGCCAGCAGTTACTCGACGTCTAGCGGTTCCTACGAGCAGTACTTC.

A note on this clonotype: A much bigger clone sits one base away, suggesting this may be a read error. V and J are TRBV12-3 or TRBV12-4 and TRBJ2-2; tentatively, D is TRBD1 (6 bases). This CDR3 has 15 residues. This chain's CDR3 is CVSSLQGHLTGELFF. In DNA, the CDR3 is TGTGTCAGCAGTTTGCAGGGACACCTCACCGGGGAGCTGTTTTTT.

Remarks on this clonotype: One end of the junction does not line up with germline, which may come from a read error. The chain combines TRBV11-2 with TRBJ2-3; 7 positions agree with TRBD2. Germline lookup yields CDR1 SGHAT and CDR2 FQNNGV. There are 15 residues in the CDR3. The CDR3 reads CASSLGGSGTDAQYF. In nucleotides, the CDR3 is TGTGCCAGCAGCTTGGGCGGGAGTGGCACAGATGCGCAGTATTTT. Supplemented by reference TRBV11-2 and TRBJ2-3, the full variable domain reads EAGVAQSPRYKIIEKRQSVAFWCNPISGHATLYWYQQILGQGPKLLIQFQNNGVVDDSQLPKDRFSAERLKGVDSTLKIQPAKLEDSAVYLCASSLGGSGTDAQYFGPGTRLTVL.

The V and J genes are TRBV6-2 or TRBV6-3 and TRBJ2-5; D remains ambiguous. Germline values: CDR1 MNHEY, CDR2 SVGEGT. This CDR3 has 17 amino acids. V lost 0 bases and J 8 bases, leaving 22 bases between the germline ends. CDR3 amino acids: CASSYSTVTPSLSTQYF. The CDR3 coding sequence is TGTGCCAGCAGTTACTCGACGGTGACTCCCTCGTTGTCCACCCAGTACTTC.

In this sample, this clonotype turned up many times. CDR3: CAIRPGQHQTDTQYF. Here the CDR3 DNA reads TGTGCCATCAGACCGGGACAGCATCAAACAGATACGCAGTATTTT. This rearrangement joins TRBV10-3 to TRBJ2-3; TRBD1 aligns across 7 bases. The CDR3 runs to 15 residues. The V gene end was trimmed by 6 bases and the J gene end by 3 bases; junction bases not matched to a gene: 9. Germline CDR1 reads ENHRY; CDR2 reads SYGVKD.

V and J are TRBV25-1 and TRBJ2-7; 7 nucleotides agree with TRBD1. CDR3 size: 14 residues. The germline V gene encodes CDR1 MGHDK and CDR2 SYGVNS. Trimming took 4 bases from V and 3 from J; bases not matched to a gene: 6. The CDR3 DNA follows: TGTGCCAGCAGTGGTGACAGGGACCTCTACGAGCAGTACTTC. Translating it yields CASSGDRDLYEQYF.

This chain uses TRBV7-2 with TRBJ2-7, with a weak D call TRBD2 (5 bases). The CDR3 sequence is 15 residues long. The V gene's germline CDR1 is SGHTA and CDR2 FQGNSA. Between the trimmed V and J ends, which lost 0 bases and 5 bases, there was a span of 14 bases. The CDR3 nucleotides read TGTGCCAGCAGCTTAGCGCGTGGGAGAGGCGACGAGCAGTACTTC. It encodes CASSLARGRGDEQYF.

The V call is TRBV11-2, the J call TRBJ2-7, with D possibly being TRBD2 (5 bases). Trimming left V 1 base short and J 2 bases short, with 12 bases between. The CDR3 consists of 15 residues. Looked up from germline, CDR1 is SGHAT and CDR2 is FQNNGV. CDR3 nucleotides: TGTGCCAGCAGCTTAGTCCAGGAGGCGGCCTACGAGCAGTACTTC. Protein product: CASSLVQEAAYEQYF.

This clonotype appeared a few times. CDR3 nucleotide sequence: TGTGCCAGCAGCTTAGCACCCTCCGAGGCCGGGGAGCTGTTTTTT. Amino acids: CASSLAPSEAGELFF. The chain carries TRBV7-9 and TRBJ2-2; D is unclear. The CDR3 runs 15 residues. Looked up from germline, CDR1 is SEHNR and CDR2 is FQNEAQ (reference sequence). Trimming pared 0 bases from V and 6 bases from J, leaving 11 bases between. The full variable domain, its missing parts supplied by reference TRBV7-9 and TRBJ2-2, is DTGVSQNPRHKITKRGQNVTFRCDPISEHNRLYWYRQTLGQGPEFLTYFQNEAQLEKSRLLSDRFSAERPKGSFSTLEIQRTEQGDSAMYLCASSLAPSEAGELFFGEGSRLTVL.

The chain joins TRBV2 to TRBJ1-1; D unclear. V lost 3 bases to trimming and J lost 1 base, with 15 bases between them. Germline lookup yields CDR1 SNHLY and CDR2 FYNNEI. The CDR3 totals 16 residues. The CDR3 DNA sequence: TGTGCCAGCAGTGATTTCGGTTGGCAGCAGAACACTGAAGCTTTCTTT. It yields the protein CASSDFGWQQNTEAFF. The full variable domain, completed using reference TRBV2 and TRBJ1-1, is EPEVTQTPSHQVTQMGQEVILRCVPISNHLYFYWYRQILGQKVEFLVSFYNNEISEKSEIFDDQFSVERPDGSNFTLKIRSTKLEDSAMYFCASSDFGWQQNTEAFFGQGTRLTVV.